This TCR beta chain was identified during a study of shared clonotypes between healthy human individuals. This CDR3 contains 14 residues. The V gene's germline CDR1 is KGHSH and CDR2 LQKENI. Trimming shortened V by 3 bases and J by 1 base, and 9 bases separated the two germline ends. On this clone: Its matching antigen is unknown. This sample includes further DNA sequences coding for the same CDR3.

TCRdb keeps only in-frame clones here, not all; method: immunoSEQ multiplex PCR. Of some 1.1 million clones listed, around 77% are singletons. The study, taken as a whole, reports: Compared with memory subsets, naive subsets generally had larger estimated richness.

J is TRBJ1-1 and V is TRBV18, with a possible D match to TRBD1 (5 bases). The source is a man between 18 and 29 years old in good health. Some clones in this sample may be carry-over from other donors' samples. The specimen was memory CD4+ T cells from PBMCs. Subset indicated: CD45RA-negative fraction. CDR3 bases: TGTGCCAGCTCACCGGGTACAGGGAACACTGAAGCTTTCTTT. It specifies CASSPGTGNTEAFF.